This passage covers 28 T cell receptor beta chains from one sample sequenced in a study of shared clonotypes between healthy human individuals. Assay: immunoSEQ multiplex PCR; the TCRdb copy retains only in-frame clones and omits some. The profile shows some 2.1 million clones, just under 95% of them singletons. Terminally differentiated effector memory CD45RA+ cells were excluded by CCR7 positive selection of CD45RO-negative cells. Sequencing was done on a sample of naive CD8+ T cells from PBMCs. The receptors derive from a man aged 18 to 30 in good health. Some clones in this sample may be carry-over from other donors' samples.

The chain has TRBV27 and TRBJ2-7; D is perhaps TRBD2 (5 bases). Per the germline V gene, CDR1 is MNHEY and CDR2 is SMNVEV (reference sequence). V gave up 1 base and J gave up 7 bases, with 14 bases separating them. The CDR3 loop spans 14 amino acids. The CDR3 region has the DNA TGTGCCAGCAGTTTATTCGGTGGTCCGGGGGAGCAGTACTTC. Residues: CASSLFGGPGEQYF.

This chain joins TRBV30 and TRBJ1-4, with D perhaps TRBD1 (5 bases). The CDR3 totals 14 residues. The V end lost 5 bases, the J end lost 1 base, and 11 bases lay between the germline ends. Germline V lookup: CDR1 GTSNPN, CDR2 SVGIG (reference sequence). The CDR3 nucleotides are TGTGCCTGGGACCCGGGGGTAACTAATGAAAAACTGTTTTTT. This translates into CAWDPGVTNEKLFF.

Points on this clone: An end of the junction does not agree with germline; a read error may underlie this. The chain combines TRBV25-1 with TRBJ2-5; D not resolved. CDR1 is MGHDK, CDR2 SYGVNS, per germline. This CDR3 spans 10 amino acids. The CDR3 nucleotides are TGTGCCAGCGGTGACGAGACCCAGTACTTC. It specifies CASGDETQYF.

The rearrangement links TRBV4-2 to TRBJ2-2, with a tentative D call TRBD2 (6 bases). The CDR3 sequence is 13 residues long. The germline V gene encodes CDR1 LGHNA and CDR2 YNFKEQ. V lost 3 bases to trimming and J lost 8 bases, with 10 bases between them. CDR3 bases: TGTGCCAGCAGCCACCCGGGAGTGGGGGAGCTGTTTTTT. Encoded protein: CASSHPGVGELFF.

This clone showed up just once. This chain uses TRBV28 with TRBJ2-3, with 7 nucleotides matching TRBD2. The CDR3 length is 16 residues. With V trimmed by 4 bases and J by 3 bases, 10 bases remained unmatched. Germline values: CDR1 MDHEN, CDR2 SYDVKM. CDR3 sequence: CASSSPGGRGTDTQYF. For the CDR3, the DNA is TGTGCCAGCAGTTCCCCGGGCGGGAGAGGTACAGATACGCAGTATTTT.

This rearrangement joins TRBV7-6 to TRBJ2-3, with D perhaps TRBD2 (5 bases). Germline CDR1 and CDR2: SGHVS and FNYEAQ. The CDR3 totals 16 residues. Trimming took 5 bases from V and 1 from J, leaving 16 bases between them. The CDR3 here is CASSPFELAGTDTQYF. The CDR3 DNA follows: TGTGCCAGCAGCCCTTTTGAGCTAGCAGGCACAGATACGCAGTATTTT.

The genes are TRBV6-1 and TRBJ1-5; 7 nucleotides agree with TRBD1. The CDR3 runs 16 residues. Germline assignment: CDR1 MNHNS and CDR2 SASEGT. The J segment lost 4 bases and the V segment lost 2 bases, leaving 8 bases of the junction unmatched. CDR3 amino acids: CASSELRDRANQPQHF. The CDR3 region has the DNA TGTGCCAGCAGTGAACTCCGTGACAGGGCAAATCAGCCCCAGCATTTT.

The chain recombines TRBV6-5 with TRBJ1-4, with D perhaps matching TRBD1 (5 bases). Germline CDR1 and CDR2: MNHEY and SVGAGI. The V gene lost 4 bases and the J gene lost 8 bases, with 11 bases spanning the gap. The CDR3 runs 13 residues. CDR3 residues: CASSWGFGEKLFF. The CDR3 DNA follows: TGTGCCAGCAGTTGGGGCTTCGGGGAAAAACTGTTTTTT.

The chain uses TRBV7-9 and TRBJ2-1; no definite D call. The CDR3 runs to 15 residues. Trimming left V 1 base short and J 2 bases short, with 9 bases between. Germline CDR1 and CDR2: SEHNR and FQNEAQ (reference sequence). The DNA of the CDR3 is TGTGCCAGCAGCTTAGGTCGTTGGCCCTACAATGAGCAGTTCTTC. Its translation is CASSLGRWPYNEQFF.

The chain joins TRBV7-6 to TRBJ1-1; D call uncertain. Germline-derived CDR1 and CDR2 are SGHVS and FNYEAQ. This CDR3 contains 12 residues. V was clipped by 1 base and J by 7 bases, with 7 bases between them. DNA of the CDR3: TGTGCCAGCAGCTTAGTTGGGATTGAAGCTTTCTTT. It specifies CASSLVGIEAFF.

The V gene is TRBV25-1, the J gene TRBJ2-1; no clear D gene. With 2 bases removed from V and 4 bases from J, the gap between germline ends came to 6 bases. Germline CDR1 and CDR2: MGHDK and SYGVNS. The CDR3 is 13 residues long. The CDR3 reads CASSEQRYNEQFF. Written as DNA, the CDR3 is TGTGCCAGCAGTGAACAAAGGTACAATGAGCAGTTCTTC.

The chain's CDR3 is CASRTSGSSYNEQFF. For the CDR3, the DNA is TGTGCCAGCAGGACTAGCGGGAGCTCCTACAATGAGCAGTTCTTC. This chain links TRBV7-2 with TRBJ2-1; 12 bases agree with TRBD2. V lost 6 bases and J lost 0; bases outside the gene matches: 0. In germline, CDR1 is SGHTA, CDR2 FQGNSA. CDR3 length equals 15 residues.

In DNA, the CDR3 is TGTGCCAGTAGTTTTTCTCGGGCCCCCGGGGAGCTGTTTTTT. Translating gives CASSFSRAPGELFF. J is TRBJ2-2 and V is TRBV19; unclear D gene. V shed 5 bases and J shed 6 bases, with 13 bases lying between them. Germline values: CDR1 LNHDA, CDR2 SQIVND (reference sequence). The CDR3 totals 14 residues.

V and J are TRBV2 and TRBJ2-5, with 9 nucleotides matching TRBD2. The V gene's germline CDR1 is SNHLY and CDR2 FYNNEI. CDR3 length: 18 residues. V lost 3 bases, J lost 4 bases, and 15 bases stayed unmatched. The CDR3 sequence: CASSEATSLAGWIETQYF. CDR3 in DNA: TGTGCCAGCAGTGAGGCGACGTCGCTAGCGGGATGGATAGAGACCCAGTACTTC.

The chain links TRBV29-1 to TRBJ2-1; TRBD2 matches at 10 bases. Trimming removed 7 bases from V and 4 bases from J; junction bases left unmatched: 4. This CDR3 is built from 13 residues. Germline-derived CDR1 and CDR2 are SQVTM and ANQGSEA. The CDR3 bases are TGCAGCGCTTGGACTAGCGGATACAATGAGCAGTTCTTC. Protein: CSAWTSGYNEQFF.

The chain carries TRBV28 and TRBJ2-1; no clear D. Per the germline V gene, CDR1 is MDHEN and CDR2 is SYDVKM. V was pared by 2 bases and J by 9 bases, with 2 bases between. This CDR3 is built from 10 residues. CDR3 bases: TGTGCCAGCAGTTTAAGTGAGCAGTTCTTC. This gives the protein CASSLSEQFF.

The CDR3 loop reads CASRGVVVDTEAFF. In nucleotides, the CDR3 is TGCGCCTCCCGGGGGGTGGTGGTGGACACTGAAGCTTTCTTT. The chain recombines TRBV5-1 with TRBJ1-1, with D possibly matching TRBD1 (5 bases). The CDR3 length is 14 residues. Trimming took off 10 bases at V and 3 bases at J, with 19 bases between the two ends. The germline gives CDR1 SGHRS, CDR2 YFSETQ.

The rearrangement joins TRBV7-8 to TRBJ2-5, with D unclear. Trimming removed 2 bases from V and 7 bases from J, with 8 bases in between. The CDR3 totals 12 residues. Germline assignment: CDR1 SGHVS and CDR2 FQNEAQ. CDR3 sequence reads: CASSLYLGTQYF. DNA for the CDR3: TGTGCCAGCAGCTTATATTTGGGGACCCAGTACTTC.

This clone came up once. CDR3 loop: CASQWDRGSGQPQHF. DNA for the CDR3: TGTGCCAGCCAGTGGGACAGGGGTTCGGGACAGCCCCAGCATTTT. The V call is TRBV6-6, the J call TRBJ1-5, with 10 bases fitting TRBD1. Trimming at V came to 8 bases and at J to 7 bases, leaving 11 bases not matched to a gene. Germline CDR1 reads MNHNY; CDR2 reads SVGAGI (reference sequence). The CDR3 has 15 amino acids.

The chain couples TRBV29-1 to TRBJ2-5, with D uncertain. Trimming removed 7 bases at V and 7 bases at J, with 13 bases between. The CDR3 has 11 residues. Germline CDR1 SQVTM, CDR2 ANQGSEA. The chain's CDR3 is CSAQTIGTQYF. The CDR3 nucleotides read TGCAGCGCCCAAACTATAGGGACCCAGTACTTC.

This clone has more than one count but fewer than ten. Other DNA sequences in this specimen translate into the identical CDR3. The chain links TRBV27 to TRBJ1-1; 9 bases agree with TRBD1. This CDR3 is 14 amino acids long. V lost 2 bases to trimming and J lost 5 bases; unmatched junction nucleotides: 3. CDR1 MNHEY and CDR2 SMNVEV come from the germline V gene (reference sequence). CDR3 residues: CASSLGTGYTEAFF. CDR3 coding DNA: TGTGCCAGCAGTTTAGGGACAGGGTATACTGAAGCTTTCTTT.

V usage is TRBV7-3 and J usage is TRBJ2-6; 9 nucleotides agree with TRBD1. The V segment lost 2 bases and the J segment 0 bases; nucleotides outside the gene matches: 5. The CDR3 is made up of 18 amino acids. Germline CDR1 is SGHTA and CDR2 is FQGTGA. The CDR3: CASSLVGQGSSGANVLTF. In nucleotides, the CDR3 is TGTGCCAGCAGCTTAGTGGGACAGGGTAGCTCTGGGGCCAACGTCCTGACTTTC.

This chain connects TRBV7-9 to TRBJ2-1; D not certain. From germline, CDR1 is SEHNR and CDR2 FQNEAQ (reference sequence). The CDR3 extends over 14 amino acids. Trimming pared 2 bases from V and 8 bases from J, leaving 13 bases between. The CDR3 bases are TGTGCCAGCAGCTTATCCTGGGGTAACGATGAGCAGTTCTTC. Translating gives CASSLSWGNDEQFF.

V is TRBV30 and J is TRBJ2-7; D perhaps matches TRBD2 (5 bases). Germline V gene data show CDR1 as GTSNPN and CDR2 as SVGIG (reference sequence). The CDR3 is 11 amino acids. V lost 1 base, J lost 6 bases, and 7 bases lay in between. Written as DNA, the CDR3 is TGTGCCTGGAGTGCCGGGGTCGAGCAGTACTTC. Translation gives CAWSAGVEQYF. The full variable domain, in which reference TRBV30 and TRBJ2-7 provide the parts outside the CDR3, is SQTIHQWPATLVQPVGSPLSLECTVEGTSNPNLYWYRQAAGRGLQLLFYSVGIGQISSEVPQNLSASRPQDRQFILSSKKLLLSDSGFYLCAWSAGVEQYFGPGTRLTVT.

The CDR3 DNA follows: TGTGCCAGCAGTAAAGTAGCGGGACCTCGGGACGAGCAGTACTTC. Translating it yields CASSKVAGPRDEQYF. The chain joins TRBV28 to TRBJ2-7, with 8 bases matching TRBD2. The CDR3 is made up of 15 amino acids. With V trimmed by 5 bases and J by 5 bases, 11 bases remained unmatched. CDR1 and CDR2 from the germline V gene are MDHEN and SYDVKM.

This chain joins TRBV29-1 and TRBJ2-7, with D maybe TRBD2 (6 bases). Germline V gene lookup returns CDR1 SQVTM and CDR2 ANQGSEA. The length of the CDR3 is 11 residues. V shed 7 bases and J shed 1 base, with 8 bases lying between them. CDR3 amino acids: CSGRGSYEQYF. The CDR3 DNA reads TGCAGCGGGCGGGGTTCCTACGAGCAGTACTTC.

Note on this clone: Other DNA sequences within the sample encode an identical CDR3. V and J are TRBV9 and TRBJ2-2; D is unresolved. This CDR3 has 13 amino acids. Deletions cut 0 bases from V and 6 bases from J, with 6 bases between. CDR1 is SGDLS, CDR2 YYNGEE, per germline. Written as DNA, the CDR3 is TGTGCCAGCAGCGTAGTGGGTTCCGGGGAGCTGTTTTTT. This codes for CASSVVGSGELFF.

The gene calls are TRBV27 and TRBJ2-3; 10 bases are shared with TRBD2. V was pared by 2 bases and J by 6 bases, with 8 bases of the junction left unmatched. The germline gives CDR1 MNHEY, CDR2 SMNVEV (reference sequence). This CDR3 comprises 16 residues. The CDR3 DNA is TGTGCCAGCAGTTTAAAGCGGGAGGGCCCTCCGGATACGCAGTATTTT. Its translation: CASSLKREGPPDTQYF.